The rows below give T cell receptor beta chains drawn from one sample of a study of CD8+ T cells in alopecia areata. Sequenced by immunoSEQ multiplex PCR; TCRdb stores in-frame clones only, minus some. Here the sample spans 10,000 or so clones, around three fifths being singletons. The material was skin, obtained at week 0. These receptor sequences come from a human donor with alopecia areata. Both conserved end residues are part of each CDR3. A clone size is listed for some rows: how often the clone was seen (once, few, many), or a class if it is expanded.

>.|TRBV19|TRBJ2-4
CATPREGRSKNIQYF
>.|TRBV27|TRBJ1-2
CASSRGFYGYTF
>.|TRBV6-6|TRBJ2-5
CASRDRGRFRETQYF
>.|TRBV2|TRBJ1-2
CATKGQIYGYTF
>.|TRBV4-1|TRBJ2-3
CASSTYSRPGPKDTDTQYF
>few|TRBV29-1|TRBJ1-1
CSAWTGAEAFF
>.|TRBV4-1|TRBJ2-6
CASSQEGGYSGANVLTF
>.|TRBV7-6|TRBJ1-1
CASSSGGNTEAFF
>few|TRBV6-1|TRBJ2-3
CASRRLALGPDTQYF
>once|TRBV5-1|TRBJ2-1
CASSRGWDYNEQFF
>large|TRBV11-2|TRBJ1-1
CASSQGQGRGNTEAFF
>.|TRBV6-1|TRBJ1-2
CASSNTYYGYTF
>.|TRBV6-1|TRBJ1-1
CASSEDSFMNTEAFF
>.|TRBV4-1|TRBJ2-7
CASSQVSTGAYEQYF
>.|TRBV29-1|TRBJ1-1
CSVEVLVNTEAFF
>few|TRBV7-2|TRBJ2-3
CASSRGRVGTDTQYF
>.|TRBV4-1|TRBJ2-4
CASSQGPPLGRLAKNIQYF
>once|TRBV6-1|TRBJ1-1
CASSLRGGGSTEAFF
>.|TRBV7-9|TRBJ1-2
CASSLYGGYYGYTF
>.|TRBV5-1|TRBJ2-2
CASSLYLTRQGANTGELFF
>.|TRBV4-2|TRBJ1-4
CASSPIMGQTEKLFF
>.|TRBV20-1|TRBJ2-1
CSTGFYNEQFF
>few|TRBV18|TRBJ1-5
CASSPGQGRGQPQHF
>.|TRBV7-8|TRBJ2-3
CASSLDRAQTKTTDTQYF
>few|TRBV7-9|TRBJ2-7
CASSLAGQGRYEQYF
>.|TRBV6-5|TRBJ2-1
CASSYDRGRNNEQFF
>.|TRBV5-1|TRBJ2-3
CASSPPWTRSNTQYF
>.|TRBV6-6|TRBJ2-7
CATGAYYEQYF
>.|TRBV2|TRBJ2-2
CASRVEGNTGELFF
>.|TRBV5-6|TRBJ2-3
CASSLVSSGDFTDTQYF
>.|TRBV19|TRBJ2-1
CATSGGTGWGNEQFF
>.|TRBV1|TRBJ2-6
CTSRGPCLCTNRANVLTF
>.|TRBV6-5|TRBJ2-5
CASTIGQGGSGTQYF
>few|TRBV7-9|TRBJ2-1
CASSLGGTSTYNEQFF